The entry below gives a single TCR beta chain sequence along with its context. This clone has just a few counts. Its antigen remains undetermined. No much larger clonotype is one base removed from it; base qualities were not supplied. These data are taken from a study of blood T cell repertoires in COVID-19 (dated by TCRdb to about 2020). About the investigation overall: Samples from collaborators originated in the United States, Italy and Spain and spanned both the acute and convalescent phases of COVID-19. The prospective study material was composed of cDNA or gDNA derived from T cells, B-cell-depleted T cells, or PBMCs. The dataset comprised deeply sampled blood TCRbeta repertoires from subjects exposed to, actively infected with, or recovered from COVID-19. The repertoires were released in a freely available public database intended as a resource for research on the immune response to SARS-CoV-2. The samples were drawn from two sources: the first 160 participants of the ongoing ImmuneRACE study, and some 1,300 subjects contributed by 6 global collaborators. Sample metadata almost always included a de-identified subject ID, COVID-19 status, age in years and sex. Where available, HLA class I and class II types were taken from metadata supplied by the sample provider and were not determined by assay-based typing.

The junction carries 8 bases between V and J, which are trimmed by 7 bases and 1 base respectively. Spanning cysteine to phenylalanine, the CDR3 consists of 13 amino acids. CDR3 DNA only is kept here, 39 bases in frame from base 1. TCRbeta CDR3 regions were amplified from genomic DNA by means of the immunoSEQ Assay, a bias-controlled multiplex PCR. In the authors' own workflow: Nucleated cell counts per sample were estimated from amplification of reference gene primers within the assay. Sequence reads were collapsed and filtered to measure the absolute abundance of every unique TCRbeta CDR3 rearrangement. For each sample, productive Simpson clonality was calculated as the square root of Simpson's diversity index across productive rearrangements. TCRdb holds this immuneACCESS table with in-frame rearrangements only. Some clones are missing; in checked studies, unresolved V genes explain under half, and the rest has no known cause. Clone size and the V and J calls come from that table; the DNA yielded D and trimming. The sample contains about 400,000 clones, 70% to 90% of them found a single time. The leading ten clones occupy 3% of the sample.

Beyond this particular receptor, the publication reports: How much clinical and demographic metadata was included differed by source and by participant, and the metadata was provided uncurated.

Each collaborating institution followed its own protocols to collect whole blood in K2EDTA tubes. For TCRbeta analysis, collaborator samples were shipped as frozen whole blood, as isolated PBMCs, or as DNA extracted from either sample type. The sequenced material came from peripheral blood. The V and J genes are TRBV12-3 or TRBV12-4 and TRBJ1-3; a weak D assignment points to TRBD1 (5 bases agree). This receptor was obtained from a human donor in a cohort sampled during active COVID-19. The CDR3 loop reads CASNQGSGNTIYF. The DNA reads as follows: TGTGCCAGCAATCAGGGTTCTGGAAACACCATATATTTT.